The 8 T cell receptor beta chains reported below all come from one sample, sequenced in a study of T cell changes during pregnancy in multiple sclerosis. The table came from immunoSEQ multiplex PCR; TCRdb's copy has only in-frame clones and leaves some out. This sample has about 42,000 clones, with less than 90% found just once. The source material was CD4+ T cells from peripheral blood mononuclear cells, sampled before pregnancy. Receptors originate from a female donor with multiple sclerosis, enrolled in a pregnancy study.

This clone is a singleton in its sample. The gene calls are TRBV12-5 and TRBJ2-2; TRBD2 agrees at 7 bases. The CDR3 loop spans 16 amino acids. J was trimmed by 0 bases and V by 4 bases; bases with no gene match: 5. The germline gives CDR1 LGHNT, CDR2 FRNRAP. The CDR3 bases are TGTGCTAGTGGTTCCCTCAGCGGGACGAACACCGGGGAGCTGTTTTTT. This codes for CASGSLSGTNTGELFF.

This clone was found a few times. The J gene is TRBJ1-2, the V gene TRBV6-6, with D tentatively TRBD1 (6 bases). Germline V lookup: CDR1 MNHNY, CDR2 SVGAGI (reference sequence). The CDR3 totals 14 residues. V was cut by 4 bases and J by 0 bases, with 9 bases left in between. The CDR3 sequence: CASSFWTANYGYTF. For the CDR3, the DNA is TGTGCCAGCAGTTTCTGGACAGCTAACTATGGCTACACCTTC.

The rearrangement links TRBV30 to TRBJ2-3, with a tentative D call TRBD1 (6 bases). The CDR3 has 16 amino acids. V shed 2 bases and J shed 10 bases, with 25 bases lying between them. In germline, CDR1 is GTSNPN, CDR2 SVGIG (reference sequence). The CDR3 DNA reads TGTGCCTGGAGTACGACCACTCCGGGACACCTCTTTCCGCAGTATTTT. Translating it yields CAWSTTTPGHLFPQYF.

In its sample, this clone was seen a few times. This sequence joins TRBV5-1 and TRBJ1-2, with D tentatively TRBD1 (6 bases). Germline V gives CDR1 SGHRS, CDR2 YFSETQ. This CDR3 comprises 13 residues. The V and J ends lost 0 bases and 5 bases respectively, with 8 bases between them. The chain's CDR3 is CASSLGQVYGYTF. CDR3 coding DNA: TGCGCCAGCAGCTTGGGACAGGTATATGGCTACACCTTC.

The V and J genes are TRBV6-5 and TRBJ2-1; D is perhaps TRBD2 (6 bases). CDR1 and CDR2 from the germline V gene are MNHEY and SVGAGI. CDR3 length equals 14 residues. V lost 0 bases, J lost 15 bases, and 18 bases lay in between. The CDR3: CASSYSGLRLLLFF. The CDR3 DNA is TGTGCCAGCAGTTACTCGGGACTCAGGCTGCTTTTGTTCTTC.

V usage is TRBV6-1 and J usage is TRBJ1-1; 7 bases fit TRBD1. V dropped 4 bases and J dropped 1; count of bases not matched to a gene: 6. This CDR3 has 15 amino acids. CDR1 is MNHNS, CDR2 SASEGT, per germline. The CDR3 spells CASSVNYRGNTEAFF. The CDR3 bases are TGTGCCAGCAGTGTAAATTACAGGGGGAACACTGAAGCTTTCTTT.

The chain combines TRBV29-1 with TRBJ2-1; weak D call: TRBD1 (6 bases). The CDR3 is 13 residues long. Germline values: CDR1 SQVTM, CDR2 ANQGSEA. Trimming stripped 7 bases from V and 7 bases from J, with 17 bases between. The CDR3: CSGALGAGNEQFF. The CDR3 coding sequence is TGCAGCGGGGCCTTGGGGGCTGGAAATGAGCAGTTCTTC.

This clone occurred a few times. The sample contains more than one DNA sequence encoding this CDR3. The CDR3 is CASSSPGAGGSYEQYF. In DNA form, the CDR3 reads TGTGCCAGCAGCTCCCCGGGGGCAGGGGGCTCCTACGAGCAGTACTTC. The chain uses TRBV7-8 and TRBJ2-7, with D possibly being TRBD1 (7 bases). Germline CDR1 is SGHVS and CDR2 is FQNEAQ. This CDR3 has 16 amino acids. The V end lost 4 bases, the J end lost 0 bases, and 16 bases lay between the germline ends.